The T cell receptor (beta chain) described here comes from a study of cytomegalovirus exposure and HLA in healthy donors. Germline V CDR1 and CDR2: LGHNA, YNFKEQ. The V gene end was trimmed by 0 bases and the J gene end by 4 bases; junction bases not matched to a gene: 4. CDR3 length: 15 amino acids. PCR primers comprised 60 Vbeta and 13 Jbeta primers. The repertoire was sequenced with immunoSEQ multiplex PCR; TCRdb's copy has only in-frame clones and lacks some. Of over 100,000 clones in the sample, 77% were seen once. The origin of this receptor is a male donor in good health and CMV-seropositive. The rearrangement joins TRBV4-2 to TRBJ1-2; the match to TRBD1 covers 8 bases. Sequenced input: PBMCs. The CDR3: CASSQDPTGGYGYTF. The CDR3 DNA follows: TGTGCCAGCAGCCAAGATCCCACAGGGGGCTATGGCTACACCTTC.